The 28 T cell receptor beta chains reported below all come from one sample, sequenced in a study of shared clonotypes between healthy human individuals. Some clones are missing from TCRdb's copy, which holds only in-frame ones; the method was immunoSEQ multiplex PCR. The sample lists just under 95,000 clones, roughly three quarters occurring once. Sequencing used memory CD8+ T cells sorted from blood. Subset noted: CD45RO+ cells pooled with CCR7-negative TemRA cells. These receptors all come from a man aged 25 to 40 in good health.

The V gene is TRBV27, the J gene TRBJ2-7; 12 positions agree with TRBD2. V shed 7 bases, J shed 0 bases, and the junction held 4 bases outside the gene matches. The V gene's germline CDR1 is MNHEY and CDR2 SMNVEV (reference sequence). The CDR3 covers 15 residues. The CDR3 region is CASITTSGSSYEQYF. The CDR3 nucleotides are TGTGCCAGCATCACGACTAGCGGGAGCTCCTACGAGCAGTACTTC.

The chain uses TRBV6-1 and TRBJ2-7, with 7 bases that match TRBD1. CDR1 and CDR2 (germline): MNHNS, SASEGT. Losses at the gene ends were 8 bases for V and 2 bases for J; bases not matched to a gene: 12. The CDR3 runs to 15 residues. The CDR3 DNA sequence: TGTGCCAGCGCTGCTCCGGACAGGTTTGCCTACGAGCAGTACTTC. Its protein is CASAAPDRFAYEQYF.

This clone turned up a few times. The chain combines TRBV28 with TRBJ2-5; 8 bases fit TRBD2. Germline V CDR1 and CDR2: MDHEN, SYDVKM. V was pared by 6 bases and J by 5 bases, with 11 bases of the junction left unmatched. The CDR3 contains 15 residues. CDR3 residues: CASSPSTSGDETQYF. The CDR3, as DNA: TGTGCCAGCAGCCCTTCAACTAGCGGAGACGAGACCCAGTACTTC.

The chain employs TRBV6-4 and TRBJ2-1; D is perhaps TRBD1 (6 bases). The CDR3 is made up of 17 amino acids. V was clipped by 0 bases and J by 6 bases, with 18 bases between them. CDR1 is MRHNA, CDR2 SNTAGT, per germline. CDR3 sequence: CASSDSGWGHLTNEQFF. The CDR3 DNA is TGTGCCAGCAGTGACTCGGGTTGGGGACACCTGACCAATGAGCAGTTCTTC.

The chain is built from TRBV4-1 and TRBJ2-1; a possible D gene is TRBD2 (6 bases). Trimming pared 11 bases from V and 9 bases from J, leaving 14 bases between. The CDR3 length is 11 residues. The germline CDR1 and CDR2 sequences are MGHRA and YSYEKL. CDR3 sequence: CAAGFLSEQFF. Here the CDR3 DNA reads TGCGCCGCGGGATTTCTGAGTGAGCAGTTCTTC.

The sample holds many counts of this clone. V usage is TRBV28 and J usage is TRBJ2-7; 7 positions match TRBD2. The V segment lost 7 bases and the J segment 7 bases; nucleotides outside the gene matches: 13. The CDR3 consists of 14 residues. CDR1 is MDHEN, CDR2 SYDVKM, per germline. The CDR3 coding sequence is TGTGCCAGCACATGGGCGGGAGCGGCCGGTGAGCAGTACTTC. This codes for CASTWAGAAGEQYF.

This CDR3 is CASWSTGANVLTF. DNA for the CDR3: TGTGCCAGCTGGTCTACGGGGGCCAACGTCCTGACTTTC. This chain uses TRBV28 with TRBJ2-6; no clear D gene. The CDR3 length is 13 residues. The germline CDR1 and CDR2 sequences are MDHEN and SYDVKM. Between the trimmed V and J ends, which lost 8 bases and 4 bases, there was a span of 9 bases.

The chain has TRBV4-2 and TRBJ2-7; 8 positions agree with TRBD2. Germline CDR1 is LGHNA and CDR2 is YNFKEQ. The CDR3 length is 12 residues. The J segment lost 4 bases and the V segment lost 8 bases, leaving 4 bases of the junction unmatched. CDR3 in amino acids: CASSPSGYEQYF. CDR3 DNA: TGTGCCAGCTCCCCTAGCGGGTACGAGCAGTACTTC.

There are a few counts of this clone. The CDR3 region is CASSPELAGVVSYNEQFF. The DNA of the CDR3 is TGTGCCAGCAGCCCAGAGCTAGCGGGAGTGGTGTCCTACAATGAGCAGTTCTTC. This rearrangement joins TRBV11-2 to TRBJ2-1; 10 nucleotides line up with TRBD2. In germline, CDR1 is SGHAT, CDR2 FQNNGV. The CDR3 runs to 18 residues. J was trimmed by 1 base and V by 5 bases; bases with no gene match: 11.

The chain carries TRBV5-5 and TRBJ1-3; D uncertain. Trimming left V 4 bases short and J 2 bases short, with 10 bases between. This CDR3 has 14 amino acids. Germline-derived CDR1 and CDR2 are SGHKS and YYEKEE (reference sequence). Written as DNA, the CDR3 is TGTGCCAGCAGCCGGGTATCGGCTGGAAACACCATATATTTT. It codes for CASSRVSAGNTIYF. Filled out from reference TRBV5-5 and TRBJ1-3, the complete variable domain reads DAGVTQSPTHLIKTRGQQVTLRCSPISGHKSVSWYQQVLGQGPQFIFQYYEKEERGRGNFPDRFSARQFPNYSSELNVNALLLGDSALYLCASSRVSAGNTIYFGEGSWLTVV.

Worth noting for this clone: This likely came from a read error, as a far larger clone is one base away. Other DNA sequences of this sample code for an identical CDR3. The chain carries TRBV29-1 and TRBJ2-2; D remains unclear. Trimming shortened V by 4 bases and J by 3 bases, and 12 bases separated the two germline ends. The CDR3 runs 14 residues. Germline V gene lookup returns CDR1 SQVTM and CDR2 ANQGSEA. The CDR3 protein is CSVGRDPYTGELFF. DNA for the CDR3: TGCAGCGTTGGGCGAGACCCTTACACCGGGGAGCTGTTTTTT.

In the case of this clone: Other nucleotide sequences in the sample specify the same CDR3. The chain carries TRBV6-5 and TRBJ2-7, with 11 bases that match TRBD1. The CDR3 extends over 14 amino acids. V shed 5 bases, J shed 3 bases, and the junction held 3 bases outside the gene matches. Germline lookup yields CDR1 MNHEY and CDR2 SVGAGI. The CDR3 nucleotides are TGTGCCAGCAGTGAAGGGACAGGGGGCTACGAGCAGTACTTC. Translation gives CASSEGTGGYEQYF.

The chain recombines TRBV2 with TRBJ2-1, with a possible D match to TRBD1 (6 bases). CDR3 length: 16 residues. Trimming cost V 4 bases and J 4 bases, with 17 bases left between them. Germline V CDR1 and CDR2: SNHLY, FYNNEI. CDR3 loop: CASSGYDGQLYNEQFF. CDR3 bases: TGTGCCAGCAGTGGGTATGACGGACAGCTGTACAATGAGCAGTTCTTC.

J is TRBJ2-7 and V is TRBV11-2; 8 bases map to TRBD2. The trim removed 2 bases at V and 0 bases at J, leaving 9 bases unmatched. The CDR3 consists of 17 residues. CDR1 and CDR2 (germline): SGHAT, FQNNGV. CDR3 sequence reads: CASSLLSSGHISYEQYF. CDR3 coding DNA: TGTGCCAGCAGCTTACTGTCTAGCGGGCATATCTCCTACGAGCAGTACTTC. Filled out from reference TRBV11-2 and TRBJ2-7, the complete variable domain reads EAGVAQSPRYKIIEKRQSVAFWCNPISGHATLYWYQQILGQGPKLLIQFQNNGVVDDSQLPKDRFSAERLKGVDSTLKIQPAKLEDSAVYLCASSLLSSGHISYEQYFGPGTRLTVT.

The chain uses TRBV5-1 and TRBJ2-3; 13 bases are shared with TRBD2. The V gene end was trimmed by 0 bases and the J gene end by 0 bases; junction bases not matched to a gene: 1. This CDR3 spans 17 amino acids. Germline values: CDR1 SGHRS, CDR2 YFSETQ. Written as DNA, the CDR3 is TGCGCCAGCAGCTTGGGACTAGCGGGAGGAAGCACAGATACGCAGTATTTT. Amino acids: CASSLGLAGGSTDTQYF. Full variable domain (remainder filled in from reference TRBV5-1 and TRBJ2-3): KAGVTQTPRYLIKTRGQQVTLSCSPISGHRSVSWYQQTPGQGLQFLFEYFSETQRNKGNFPGRFSGRQFSNSRSEMNVSTLELGDSALYLCASSLGLAGGSTDTQYFGPGTRLTVL.

This clone was counted a few times. The J gene is TRBJ2-6, the V gene TRBV6-6; D uncertain. V shed 2 bases and J shed 1 base, with 6 bases lying between them. The CDR3 sequence is 15 residues long. Germline loops: CDR1 MNHNY, CDR2 SVGAGI (reference sequence). DNA for the CDR3: TGTGCCAGCAGTTACCCCCCATCTGGGGCCAACGTCCTGACTTTC. Amino acids: CASSYPPSGANVLTF.

The chain joins TRBV20-1 to TRBJ2-1; no firm D call. The CDR3 consists of 11 residues. Trimming shortened V by 7 bases and J by 4 bases, and 8 bases separated the two germline ends. Germline-derived CDR1 and CDR2 are DFQATT and SNEGSKA (reference sequence). Here the CDR3 reads CSEFRYNEQFF. The CDR3 DNA follows: TGCAGTGAATTCCGTTACAATGAGCAGTTCTTC.

This clone was found once. The CDR3 DNA is TGTGCCAGCAGCCGTCTCCCTAGCGGCTACACCGGGGAGCTGTTTTTT. Its protein product is CASSRLPSGYTGELFF. The J gene is TRBJ2-2, the V gene TRBV7-2; 7 bases are a match to TRBD2. The length of the CDR3 is 16 residues. With V trimmed by 5 bases and J by 3 bases, 9 bases remained unmatched. Germline V gene sequence: CDR1 SGHTA, CDR2 FQGNSA.

The CDR3 protein is CASYPPGQGIGKLFF. For the CDR3, the DNA is TGTGCCAGCTACCCTCCGGGACAGGGGATCGGAAAACTGTTTTTT. J is TRBJ1-4 and V is TRBV28; 10 bases line up with TRBD1. Germline V CDR1 and CDR2: MDHEN, SYDVKM. The CDR3 extends over 15 amino acids. With V trimmed by 8 bases and J by 10 bases, 13 bases remained unmatched.

This clone showed up just a few times. The chain uses TRBV5-4 and TRBJ2-7; the D gene could be TRBD1 or TRBD2 (5 bases each). This CDR3 has 14 amino acids. Germline V gene data show CDR1 as SGHNT and CDR2 as YYREEE (reference sequence). V was trimmed by 2 bases and J by 3 bases, leaving 12 bases between them. CDR3 loop: CASSFRDGNYEQYF. DNA for the CDR3: TGTGCCAGCAGCTTCCGGGACGGCAACTACGAGCAGTACTTC.

The chain recombines TRBV25-1 with TRBJ1-1, with D maybe TRBD1 (5 bases). This CDR3 has 13 residues. Germline CDR1 MGHDK, CDR2 SYGVNS. Between the trimmed V and J ends, which lost 3 bases and 10 bases, there was a span of 15 bases. CDR3 in amino acids: CASSDPRGSGAFF. The CDR3 bases are TGTGCCAGCAGTGATCCAAGGGGTAGCGGAGCTTTCTTT.

The rearrangement joins TRBV7-8 to TRBJ2-1; the D gene is possibly TRBD2 (6 bases). CDR3 length equals 15 residues. CDR1 is SGHVS and CDR2 is FQNEAQ in the germline V gene. V lost 2 bases and J lost 3, with 11 bases in between. The CDR3: CASSLIQRVYNEQFF. The CDR3 DNA is TGTGCCAGCAGCTTAATCCAGCGGGTCTACAATGAGCAGTTCTTC.

The gene calls are TRBV7-9 and TRBJ1-2; D unclear. The CDR3 contains 14 residues. Germline V lookup: CDR1 SEHNR, CDR2 FQNEAQ (reference sequence). V was pared by 5 bases and J by 7 bases, with 17 bases between. This chain's CDR3 is CASSAYGPTSGYTF. Written as DNA, the CDR3 is TGTGCCAGCAGCGCGTATGGTCCCACTAGTGGCTACACCTTC.

This clone came up a few times. Other DNA sequences in this sample translate to the same CDR3. The chain uses TRBV9 and TRBJ2-2; 14 nucleotides align to TRBD2. The J segment lost 1 base and the V segment lost 5 bases, leaving 7 bases of the junction unmatched. There are 18 residues in the CDR3. From germline, CDR1 is SGDLS and CDR2 YYNGEE. CDR3 sequence: CASSPGTSGRWNTGELFF. In nucleotides, the CDR3 is TGTGCCAGCAGTCCCGGGACTAGCGGGAGATGGAACACCGGGGAGCTGTTTTTT.

This clone was picked up one time. The chain couples TRBV5-4 to TRBJ1-2, with TRBD1 identical over 7 bases. The CDR3 has 15 residues. CDR1 SGHNT and CDR2 YYREEE come from the germline V gene (reference sequence). V dropped 2 bases and J dropped 4; count of bases not matched to a gene: 8. The CDR3 spells CASSLGDSFTYGYTF. CDR3 sequence (DNA): TGTGCCAGCAGCTTAGGGGACAGCTTTACCTATGGCTACACCTTC.

The chain couples TRBV7-2 to TRBJ2-5; TRBD1 aligns across 8 bases. The trim removed 5 bases at V and 5 bases at J, leaving 10 bases unmatched. Germline V gene lookup returns CDR1 SGHTA and CDR2 FQGNSA. The CDR3 sequence is 15 residues long. The CDR3 region is CASSPQTGEAETQYF. DNA for the CDR3: TGTGCCAGCAGCCCCCAGACAGGGGAAGCGGAGACCCAGTACTTC.

This clone was recorded many times. The rearrangement joins TRBV2 to TRBJ1-1, with D uncertain. Germline assignment: CDR1 SNHLY and CDR2 FYNNEI. V lost 5 bases to trimming and J lost 2 bases, with 18 bases between them. CDR3 length equals 16 residues. The CDR3 region has the DNA TGTGCCAGCAGTCCCCTCCAAAGGACCCTTAACACTGAAGCTTTCTTT. The encoded protein is CASSPLQRTLNTEAFF.

The rearrangement joins TRBV29-1 to TRBJ2-7, with TRBD2 as a possible D gene (6 bases). The CDR3 has 13 amino acids. Germline lookup yields CDR1 SQVTM and CDR2 ANQGSEA. Deletions cut 6 bases from V and 3 bases from J, with 15 bases between. The CDR3 DNA follows: TGCAGCGTCAGCACGGGAGCTAACTACGAGCAGTACTTC. Amino acids: CSVSTGANYEQYF.